This T cell receptor beta chain was identified during a study of identical twins. Overall study results and limits: The study found excess low generation probability among twin-shared out-of-frame alpha sequences.

Germline V gene data show CDR1 as PRHDT and CDR2 as FYEKMQ (reference sequence). V lost 5 bases to trimming and J lost 7 bases, with 18 bases between them. CDR3 length: 14 residues. TCRdb reprocessed the 5' RACE reads via MiXCR and lists one record per CDR3 protein. Among 1.5 million to 2 million distinct CDR3 sequences listed, 25% to 35% were seen once. On this clonotype itself: Its antigen remains unknown.

All donors comprised healthy Caucasians. The sequence was obtained from a newborn girl in good health. The chain combines TRBV13 with TRBJ2-7, with D perhaps matching TRBD2 (6 bases). Sequences were obtained from cord blood. DNA of the CDR3: TGTGCCAGCAGCCAACTAGCCGAGAAGAAGGAGCAGTACTTC. Translation gives CASSQLAEKKEQYF.